The source of this T cell receptor beta chain is a study of cytotoxic CD8 clonotypes in ibrutinib-treated CLL (dated by TCRdb to about 2021). About the full investigation: In this cohort, more than 14 patients were treatment-naive and about a dozen were relapsed/refractory, while some 18 had unmutated IGHV. Responses were partial in approximately 24 patients and complete in 2; after median 68 months follow-up, roughly 15 stayed in remission and approximately 12 progressed. The response samples were drawn at a median of approximately 11 months into treatment, with a range of about 6 to 36 months. On average, each sample yielded around 250,000 productive templates and tens of thousands of productive rearrangements. Of the 86 people in the trial, 25 to 30 had longitudinal samples available. Cryopreserved peripheral blood mononuclear cells were obtained prior to treatment, at the time of response, and at either disease progression or sustained remission. Overall study outcomes, separate from this receptor: At ibrutinib response clonality went up, during sustained remission it held steady, and at progression it dropped back toward baseline. Sampling times were not matched between sustained-remission and progressing patients, and lymph node repertoires were not studied. Baseline clonality exceeded that of age-matched healthy donors and correlated strongly with circulating CD8+ T-cell counts. Public clonotypes were rare and either shrank or stayed stable during treatment, and the rise in clonality at ibrutinib response reflected expansion of private clonotypes.

Note on this clone: Its binding antigen is unknown. No much larger clone is present one base from it, and per-base qualities are unavailable.

Approximately 2 micrograms of genomic DNA were extracted from cryopreserved PBMCs for TCR beta library preparation. Longitudinal blood samples from CLL patients receiving ibrutinib monotherapy were subjected to high-throughput TCR beta sequencing. The patients took part in an open-label, single-center phase 2 trial of ibrutinib monotherapy. A MiSeq instrument was used for deep resolution sequencing, which targeted depths ranging from 1 in 1 million up to 1 in 200,000 T cells, with coverage averaging 10x for each clonotype. The immunoSEQ hsTCRB Kit was used to generate the TCR beta libraries. The published analysis was carried out like this. ImmunoSEQ Data Assistant and ImmunoSEQ Analyzer were used for data analysis, and V, D and J genes were assigned according to IMGT definitions. Clonality, which ranges from 0 to 1, was calculated by subtracting the normalized Shannon entropy of productive rearrangement frequencies from one. Only overrepresented clonotypes making up at least 0.05% of each patient's repertoire were included in the public clonotype analysis. Repertoires from about a dozen age-matched healthy donors in immuneACCESS were used as clonality controls. TCRdb took over this immuneACCESS table, retaining in-frame rearrangements with V and J assigned. Such tables are incomplete; in checked studies, under half of the missing clones stem from an unresolved V gene, and the remainder is unexplained. The V and J calls and clone size were taken over from that table, and D and trimming were inferred from the DNA. This sample comprises approximately 300,000 clones, around four fifths of them detected only once. The ten largest clones represent more than 6% of the sample.

The junction shows trimming of 8 bases on V and 0 bases on J, plus 10 bases between the germline ends. The germline V gene yields KGHSH for CDR1 and LQKENI for CDR2. The CDR3 has 13 amino acids, counting the end cysteine and phenylalanine. The kept DNA is CDR3 alone, 39 bases in frame from the first base. This material consisted of PBMCs, taken before ibrutinib treatment. The receptor chain draws on TRBV18 and TRBJ1-1; the D gene is not confidently resolved. The clonotype comes from a human donor with chronic lymphocytic leukemia. CDR3 loop: CASQPGLNTEAFF. The nucleotide sequence reads TGTGCCAGCCAGCCTGGGTTGAACACTGAAGCTTTCTTT.